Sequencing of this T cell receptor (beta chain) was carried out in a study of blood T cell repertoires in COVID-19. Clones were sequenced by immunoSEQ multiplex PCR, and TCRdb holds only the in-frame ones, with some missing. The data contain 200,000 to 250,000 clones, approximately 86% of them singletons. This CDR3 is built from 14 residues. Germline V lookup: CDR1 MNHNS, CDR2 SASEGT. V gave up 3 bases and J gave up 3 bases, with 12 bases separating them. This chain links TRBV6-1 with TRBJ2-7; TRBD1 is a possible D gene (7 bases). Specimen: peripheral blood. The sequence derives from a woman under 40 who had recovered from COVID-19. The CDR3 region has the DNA TGTGCCAGCAGTGATAACAGGGGAGGCTACGAGCAGTACTTC. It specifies CASSDNRGGYEQYF.